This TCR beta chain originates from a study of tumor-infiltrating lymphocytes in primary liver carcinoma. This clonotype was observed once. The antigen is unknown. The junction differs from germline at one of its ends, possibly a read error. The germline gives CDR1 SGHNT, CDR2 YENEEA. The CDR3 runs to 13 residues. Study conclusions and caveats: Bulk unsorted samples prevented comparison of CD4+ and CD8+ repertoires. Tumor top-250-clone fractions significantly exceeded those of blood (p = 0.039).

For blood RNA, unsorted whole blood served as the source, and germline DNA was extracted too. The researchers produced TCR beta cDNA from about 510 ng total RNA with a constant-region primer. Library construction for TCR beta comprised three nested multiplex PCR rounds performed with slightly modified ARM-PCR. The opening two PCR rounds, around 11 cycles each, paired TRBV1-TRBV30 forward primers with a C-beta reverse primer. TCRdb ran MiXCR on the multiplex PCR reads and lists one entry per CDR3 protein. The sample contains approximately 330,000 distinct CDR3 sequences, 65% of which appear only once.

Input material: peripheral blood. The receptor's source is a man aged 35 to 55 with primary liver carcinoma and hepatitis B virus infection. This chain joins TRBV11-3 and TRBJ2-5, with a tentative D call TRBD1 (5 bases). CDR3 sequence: CASSLDRAETQCF. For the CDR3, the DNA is TGTGCCAGCAGCTTAGACAGGGCAGAGACCCAGTGCTTC. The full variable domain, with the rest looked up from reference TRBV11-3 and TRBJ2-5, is EAGVVQSPRYKIIEKKQPVAFWCNPISGHNTLYWYLQNLGQGPELLIRYENEEAVDDSQLPKDRFSAERLKGVDSTLKIQPAELGDSAVYLCASSLDRAETQCFGPGTRLLVL.